This is a list of T cell receptor beta chains from one sample in a study of blood T cells in healthy people across ages. MiXCR, applied by TCRdb to the 5' RACE reads, yields one record per CDR3 protein. This repertoire shows around 1,600,000 distinct CDR3 sequences, approximately 43% found once; its top ten account for less than 5%. What was sequenced was blood. The receptors derive from a woman in her late teens or twenties in good health. CDR3s include the opening cysteine and the closing phenylalanine or tryptophan. D genes are given only for firm matches. The size field is filled for only some rows; it gives once, few, many or a size class.

d_gene: -; v_gene: TRBV7-2; j_gene: TRBJ2-5; abundance: few; CDR3nt: TGTGCCAGCAGCGCAAAGAGCGTAGAGACCCAGTACTTC; CDR3aa: CASSAKSVETQYF
d_gene: -; v_gene: TRBV21-1; j_gene: TRBJ1-1; abundance: -; CDR3nt: TGTGCCAGCAGCACACCCCAGGGGGGACTCGCTGAAGCTTTCTTT; CDR3aa: CASSTPQGGLAEAFF
d_gene: -; v_gene: TRBV4-2; j_gene: TRBJ2-3; abundance: few; CDR3nt: TGTGCCAGCAGCCAAGAAAGGGACGGGTACACAGATACGCAGTATTTT; CDR3aa: CASSQERDGYTDTQYF
d_gene: -; v_gene: TRBV5-1; j_gene: TRBJ1-4; abundance: -; CDR3nt: TGCGCCATCCCCCGGGACGGTAATGAAAAACTGTTTTTT; CDR3aa: CAIPRDGNEKLFF
d_gene: TRBD2; v_gene: TRBV20-1; j_gene: TRBJ2-7; abundance: few; CDR3nt: TGCAGTGCTGCACCGGGACTAGCGGGGGGGACCTACGAGCAGTACTTC; CDR3aa: CSAAPGLAGGTYEQYF
d_gene: TRBD2; v_gene: TRBV15; j_gene: TRBJ2-7; abundance: few; CDR3nt: TGTGCCACCAGCAGAAGCGGGGGTTACAATGAGCAGTACTTC; CDR3aa: CATSRSGGYNEQYF
d_gene: -; v_gene: TRBV28; j_gene: TRBJ1-6; abundance: -; CDR3nt: TGTGCCAGCAGTTATACAGGGTTGAATTCACCCCTCCACTTT; CDR3aa: CASSYTGLNSPLHF
d_gene: -; v_gene: TRBV7-2; j_gene: TRBJ2-1; abundance: -; CDR3nt: TGTGCCAGCAGCGAGACAGTTCTAAATGAGCAGTTCTTC; CDR3aa: CASSETVLNEQFF
d_gene: -; v_gene: TRBV5-4; j_gene: TRBJ2-5; abundance: -; CDR3nt: TGTGCCAGCAGCCCGAGCCGGCTAGCGCAAGAGACCCAGTACTTC; CDR3aa: CASSPSRLAQETQYF
d_gene: -; v_gene: TRBV18; j_gene: TRBJ2-2; abundance: -; CDR3nt: TGTGCCAGCTCACCATGGACAGTACCCGGGGAGCTGTTTTTT; CDR3aa: CASSPWTVPGELFF
d_gene: -; v_gene: TRBV4-1; j_gene: TRBJ2-1; abundance: -; CDR3nt: TGCGCCAGCAGCCACGCTATCCTGAGACAAGATAGGGGCAATGAGCAGTTCTTC; CDR3aa: CASSHAILRQDRGNEQFF
d_gene: -; v_gene: TRBV29-1; j_gene: TRBJ2-7; abundance: -; CDR3nt: TGCAGCGTTGCGACGGTCTCCTACGAGCAGTACTTC; CDR3aa: CSVATVSYEQYF
d_gene: -; v_gene: TRBV5-5; j_gene: TRBJ1-4; abundance: few; CDR3nt: TGTGCCAGCAGCCTGCTACACAATAATGAAAAACTGTTTTTT; CDR3aa: CASSLLHNNEKLFF
d_gene: -; v_gene: TRBV7-8; j_gene: TRBJ2-1; abundance: -; CDR3nt: TGTGCCAGCAGCCCAGGACTTTTTGAGAACAATGAGCAGTTCTTC; CDR3aa: CASSPGLFENNEQFF
d_gene: -; v_gene: TRBV20-1; j_gene: TRBJ2-7; abundance: -; CDR3nt: TGCAGTGCTAGAAACCCTGGGGCCCCTACCTACGAGCAGTACTTC; CDR3aa: CSARNPGAPTYEQYF
d_gene: -; v_gene: TRBV7-9; j_gene: TRBJ2-5; abundance: -; CDR3nt: TGTGCCAGCAGCAACCGACGATGGGGAGAGACCCAGTACTTC; CDR3aa: CASSNRRWGETQYF
d_gene: -; v_gene: TRBV7-3; j_gene: TRBJ1-2; abundance: -; CDR3nt: TGTGCCAGCAGCCCCGCCGGACTTAACTATGGCTACACCTTC; CDR3aa: CASSPAGLNYGYTF
d_gene: -; v_gene: TRBV2; j_gene: TRBJ2-3; abundance: -; CDR3nt: TGTGCCAGCTCGGCGGAACCTAGCACAGATACGCAGTATTTT; CDR3aa: CASSAEPSTDTQYF
d_gene: -; v_gene: TRBV14; j_gene: TRBJ2-7; abundance: -; CDR3nt: TGTGCCAGCAGCGACCAGATTAAAGGCTACGAGCAGTACTTC; CDR3aa: CASSDQIKGYEQYF
d_gene: -; v_gene: TRBV20-1; j_gene: TRBJ2-1; abundance: -; CDR3nt: TGCAGTGCTAGAGATCGGCTATTCTCCAATGAGCAGTTCTTC; CDR3aa: CSARDRLFSNEQFF
d_gene: -; v_gene: TRBV7-9; j_gene: TRBJ2-2; abundance: -; CDR3nt: TGTGCCAGCAGCTCGGACCCTGCGAACACCGGGGAGCTGTTTTTT; CDR3aa: CASSSDPANTGELFF
d_gene: -; v_gene: TRBV7-2; j_gene: TRBJ2-3; abundance: -; CDR3nt: TGTGCCAGCAGCTTGGTGAGTCGGCCTAGCACAGATACGCAGTATTTT; CDR3aa: CASSLVSRPSTDTQYF
d_gene: TRBD2; v_gene: TRBV27; j_gene: TRBJ2-7; abundance: -; CDR3nt: TGTGCCAGCAGGAGGGTTTTACTGGCTAGCGGGAGTGGTGTCTACGAGCAGTACTTC; CDR3aa: CASRRVLLASGSGVYEQYF
d_gene: TRBD1; v_gene: TRBV7-9; j_gene: TRBJ2-7; abundance: -; CDR3nt: TGTGCCAGCAGCTTATCGGGACAGCTAAGCTCCTACGAGCAGTACTTC; CDR3aa: CASSLSGQLSSYEQYF
d_gene: -; v_gene: TRBV15; j_gene: TRBJ1-1; abundance: -; CDR3nt: TGTGCCACCAGCAGAGATAGGACACCCTTGAACACTGAAGCTTTCTTT; CDR3aa: CATSRDRTPLNTEAFF
d_gene: -; v_gene: TRBV12-3/TRBV12-4; j_gene: TRBJ2-2; abundance: few; CDR3nt: TGTGCCAGCAGTTTAGAGGAGAACACCGGGGAGCTGTTTTTT; CDR3aa: CASSLEENTGELFF
d_gene: -; v_gene: TRBV10-3; j_gene: TRBJ2-7; abundance: -; CDR3nt: TGTGCCATCAGTGACCCGGGCGCCCTTTACGAGCAGTACTTC; CDR3aa: CAISDPGALYEQYF
d_gene: TRBD2; v_gene: TRBV6-5; j_gene: TRBJ2-1; abundance: -; CDR3nt: TGTGCCAGCAGTTACTCAGGAGCGGGAGTGCGGTATGAGCAGTTCTTC; CDR3aa: CASSYSGAGVRYEQFF
d_gene: -; v_gene: TRBV6-2/TRBV6-3; j_gene: TRBJ2-1; abundance: once; CDR3nt: TGTGCCAGCCGCAGCCCCAAGGCCGGGAATGAGCAGTTCTTC; CDR3aa: CASRSPKAGNEQFF
d_gene: -; v_gene: TRBV6-6; j_gene: TRBJ1-2; abundance: few; CDR3nt: TGTGCCAGCAGCAGGGGCGCAGTAGATGGCTACACCTTC; CDR3aa: CASSRGAVDGYTF
d_gene: -; v_gene: TRBV20-1; j_gene: TRBJ2-7; abundance: -; CDR3nt: TGCAGTGTCAACGGGGGCCGCGACTACGAGCAGTACTTC; CDR3aa: CSVNGGRDYEQYF
d_gene: TRBD2; v_gene: TRBV19; j_gene: TRBJ2-1; abundance: -; CDR3nt: TGTGCCAGTATTTCGGGACTAACAAATGAGCAGTTCTTC; CDR3aa: CASISGLTNEQFF
d_gene: -; v_gene: TRBV7-2; j_gene: TRBJ1-2; abundance: once; CDR3nt: TGTGCCAGCAGCTTGGGCAGCGGAATATGGGGCTGCACCTTC; CDR3aa: CASSLGSGIWGCTF
d_gene: TRBD2; v_gene: TRBV5-1; j_gene: TRBJ2-1; abundance: -; CDR3nt: TGCGCCAGCAGCGTGCACTTCCCGGGACTAGACAATGAGCAGTTCTTC; CDR3aa: CASSVHFPGLDNEQFF
d_gene: -; v_gene: TRBV21-1; j_gene: TRBJ1-4; abundance: -; CDR3nt: TGTGCCAGCAGCAACGACCGACGACAGGGCACTAATGAAAAACTGTTTTTT; CDR3aa: CASSNDRRQGTNEKLFF
d_gene: -; v_gene: TRBV27; j_gene: TRBJ2-1; abundance: -; CDR3nt: TGTGCCAGCAGGACCAATCTCAATGAGCAGTTCTTC; CDR3aa: CASRTNLNEQFF
d_gene: TRBD2; v_gene: TRBV4-3; j_gene: TRBJ2-1; abundance: -; CDR3nt: TGCGCCAGCAGCCAAGATCTGGGACTAGACAATGAGCAGTTCTTC; CDR3aa: CASSQDLGLDNEQFF
d_gene: TRBD1; v_gene: TRBV6-6; j_gene: TRBJ1-5; abundance: -; CDR3nt: TGTGCCAGCAGTCGTTATGGGACAGGGGGTCGCAATCAGCCCCAGCATTTT; CDR3aa: CASSRYGTGGRNQPQHF
d_gene: -; v_gene: TRBV12-3/TRBV12-4; j_gene: TRBJ1-1; abundance: -; CDR3nt: TGTGCCAGCAGTTTTCTTCCGGCTGAAGCTTTCTTT; CDR3aa: CASSFLPAEAFF
d_gene: -; v_gene: TRBV7-8; j_gene: TRBJ1-1; abundance: -; CDR3nt: TGTGCCAGCAGCTTTTGGGAGTCGACTGAAGCTTTCTTT; CDR3aa: CASSFWESTEAFF
d_gene: TRBD2; v_gene: TRBV4-3; j_gene: TRBJ2-5; abundance: -; CDR3nt: TGCGCCAGCAGCCGGGTCCGGGAGGGAGGAGAGACCCAGTACTTC; CDR3aa: CASSRVREGGETQYF
d_gene: -; v_gene: TRBV5-1; j_gene: TRBJ1-1; abundance: -; CDR3nt: TGCGCCAGCAGCCCCCAGCCCATGAACACTGAAGCTTTCTTT; CDR3aa: CASSPQPMNTEAFF